The clone carrying this T cell receptor (beta chain) showed up just a few times. Its target is not known. A J-beta primer mix and a sample-barcoded 5' primer were used in a second PCR of about 7 to 12 cycles. TCRdb fed the 5' RACE reads into MiXCR, producing one record per CDR3 protein. Among about 680,000 distinct CDR3 sequences listed, around half were seen once. CDR3 length equals 16 residues. V was pared by 1 base and J by 1 base, with 11 bases between. Germline values: CDR1 SGHTA, CDR2 FQGTGA. The source of the sample is a study of blood T cells in healthy people across ages. The overall study: Through template switching, about one barcoded beta molecule was captured per two T cells, as measured in model experiments.

They isolated at least 6 million PBMCs from each sample. Study outcomes and limitations: Samples with more naive T cells showed higher observed beta diversity.

The rearrangement uses TRBV7-3 and TRBJ2-4, with a weak D call TRBD2 (5 bases). Sequenced: blood. The TCR was taken from a woman aged 55 to 70 in good health. CDR3 amino acids: CASSLSGRAAKNIQYF. CDR3 bases: TGTGCCAGCAGCTTAAGTGGGCGGGCCGCCAAAAACATTCAGTACTTC.